This note documents a single T cell receptor (beta chain) sequence. No antigen is known for it. Trimming at V came to 2 bases and at J to 2 bases, leaving 5 bases not matched to a gene. The CDR3 extends over 15 amino acids. Germline CDR1 is SGHRS and CDR2 is YFSETQ. These data originate in a study of cytomegalovirus exposure and HLA in healthy donors. For the study at large: Early on, a data release was issued that held approximately 78 million unique TCRs from HLA-typed donors.

The PCR made use of 60 Vbeta and 13 Jbeta primers. How the authors handled the data: Later work found roughly 80 million unique TCR beta chains, with about 10 million shared. Assay used: immunoSEQ multiplex PCR; TCRdb lists only in-frame clones, some missing. V and J calls and clone size follow that table, whereas D and trimming were derived from the DNA. Of fewer than 150,000 clones in the sample, 60% to 80% were seen once. Study results and limitations: In a later analysis, common viral pathogens appeared linked to several of the most significant clusters. A later analysis linked some 17,000 TCR beta sequences to HLA alleles at 0.05 false discovery rate.

This clonotype was sampled from a man aged 25-40 years in good health and CMV-seronegative. This chain links TRBV5-1 with TRBJ2-3, with 7 bases matching TRBD2. Sequences were obtained from PBMCs. CDR3 amino acids: CASSFGGSPTDTQYF. The CDR3 DNA sequence: TGCGCCAGCAGCTTCGGCGGGAGTCCCACAGATACGCAGTATTTT.